The 16 T cell receptor beta chains listed next were all sequenced from one sample in a study of blood T cells in healthy people across ages. The second PCR ran about 6 to 12 cycles with a sample-barcoded 5' primer and J-beta primers. TCRdb itself ran the 5' RACE reads through MiXCR, one entry per CDR3 protein. Of hundreds of thousands of distinct CDR3 sequences in the sample, about 32% were seen once. Input material: blood. The source of these receptors is a woman older than 75 in good health.

This clonotype was seen only a few times. A clone one base away is much larger, so this may be a read error. The genes are TRBV11-2 and TRBJ2-5, with 8 bases identical to TRBD2. The V and J ends lost 6 bases and 2 bases, in that order; junction bases with no gene match: 11. CDR3 length: 16 amino acids. Germline CDR1 reads SGHAT; CDR2 reads FQNNGV. This CDR3 is CASRFRRAGVQETQYF. Written as DNA, the CDR3 is TGTGCCAGCAGGTTCCGACGAGCGGGGGTACAAGAGACCCAGTACTTC.

This clonotype was recorded at least ten times. The chain carries TRBV6-5 and TRBJ2-1, with D perhaps matching TRBD1 (6 bases). Germline-derived CDR1 and CDR2 are MNHEY and SVGAGI. V lost 5 bases and J lost 10, with 18 bases in between. This CDR3 is built from 14 residues. The CDR3 bases are TGTGCCAGCAGTCCCCCGGCAGGCCAGGGGGAGCAGTTCTTC. Translation: CASSPPAGQGEQFF.

This clonotype was seen a few times. A much larger clone differs by one base, so this may be a read error. The J gene is TRBJ2-7, the V gene TRBV20-1, with a tentative D call TRBD2 (6 bases). Germline V lookup: CDR1 DFQATT, CDR2 SNEGSKA (reference sequence). Trimming took off 6 bases at V and 7 bases at J, with 16 bases between the two ends. There are 12 residues in the CDR3. The CDR3 DNA follows: TGCAGTGCCGAGGGGACTCGTAATGAGCAGTACTTC. Protein sequence: CSAEGTRNEQYF.

At least ten counts were recorded for this clonotype. This chain connects TRBV4-1 to TRBJ1-2; D is undetermined. This CDR3 has 14 residues. Germline CDR1 MGHRA, CDR2 YSYEKL. Trimming took 0 bases from V and 3 from J, leaving 8 bases between them. Here the CDR3 reads CASSQDLGHYGYTF. Here the CDR3 DNA reads TGCGCCAGCAGCCAAGATCTCGGCCACTATGGCTACACCTTC.

This clonotype was seen a single time. The chain has TRBV5-1 and TRBJ2-3, with a tentative D call TRBD1 (6 bases). V shed 5 bases and J shed 2 bases, with 18 bases lying between them. Germline CDR1 reads SGHRS; CDR2 reads YFSETQ. This CDR3 spans 16 amino acids. CDR3 sequence reads: CASRHPEGVITDTQYF. The CDR3 region has the DNA TGCGCCAGCAGACACCCAGAGGGGGTCATCACAGATACGCAGTATTTT.

This chain links TRBV21-1 with TRBJ2-7; the table names TRBD2, a call not compared with the DNA. TRBV21-1 is listed as a pseudogene. The CDR3 is made up of 16 amino acids. The CDR3 region has the DNA TGTGCCAGCTCAAAAGGGAGCATAGCGGCCTGGAACGAGCAGTACTTC. Translated, it gives CASSKGSIAAWNEQYF.

In this sample, this clonotype turned up a few times. The chain carries TRBV10-3 and TRBJ1-3; D call uncertain. The CDR3 sequence is 14 residues long. Trimming removed 3 bases from V and 4 bases from J, with 10 bases in between. The germline V gene has CDR1 ENHRY and CDR2 SYGVKD. CDR3: CAISDRKKGNTIYF. The CDR3 DNA follows: TGTGCCATCAGTGATCGGAAGAAGGGAAACACCATATATTTT.

V and J are TRBV2 and TRBJ1-4; tentative D call: TRBD1 (6 bases). The CDR3 contains 16 residues. The V gene's germline CDR1 is SNHLY and CDR2 FYNNEI. Trimming took 5 bases from V and 0 from J, leaving 13 bases between them. Here the CDR3 reads CASSPGTKATNEKLFF. CDR3 in DNA: TGTGCCAGCAGTCCCGGGACAAAAGCAACTAATGAAAAACTGTTTTTT.

The chain combines TRBV27 with TRBJ1-4, with D uncertain. CDR1 and CDR2 (germline): MNHEY, SMNVEV (reference sequence). V was cut by 7 bases and J by 8 bases, with 8 bases left in between. The CDR3 extends over 11 amino acids. CDR3 region: CASTLGEKLFF. For the CDR3, the DNA is TGTGCCAGCACCCTCGGGGAAAAACTGTTTTTT. The variable domain in full, completed from reference TRBV27 and TRBJ1-4, reads EAQVTQNPRYLITVTGKKLTVTCSQNMNHEYMSWYRQDPGLGLRQIYYSMNVEVTDKGDVPEGYKVSRKEKRNFPLILESPSPNQTSLYFCASTLGEKLFFGSGTQLSVL.

Only one count was recorded for this clonotype. The chain links TRBV6-6 to TRBJ1-4; possible D gene TRBD1, 6 bases. Germline-derived CDR1 and CDR2 are MNHNY and SVGAGI (reference sequence). The CDR3 has 15 amino acids. V lost 2 bases to trimming and J lost 1 base, with 8 bases between them. CDR3 bases: TGTGCCAGCAGTTACAAGGGGGGAACTAATGAAAAACTGTTTTTT. Encoded protein: CASSYKGGTNEKLFF.

The gene calls are TRBV7-2 and TRBJ2-5, with 8 bases identical to TRBD1. J lost 5 bases, V lost 5 bases, and 7 bases had no gene match. The germline V gene encodes CDR1 SGHTA and CDR2 FQGNSA. The CDR3 covers 14 residues. CDR3 residues: CASSQNQGAETQYF. The DNA of the CDR3 is TGTGCCAGCAGCCAAAATCAGGGGGCCGAGACCCAGTACTTC.

In this sample, this clonotype turned up many times. V is TRBV27 and J is TRBJ2-7; 9 nucleotides line up with TRBD1. V lost 2 bases and J lost 6; bases outside the gene matches: 5. Germline V gene data show CDR1 as MNHEY and CDR2 as SMNVEV (reference sequence). The length of the CDR3 is 14 residues. CDR3 bases: TGTGCCAGCAGTTTAATTAACAGGGGGCCCGAGCAGTACTTC. Residues: CASSLINRGPEQYF.

This clonotype came up many times. The J gene is TRBJ1-2, the V gene TRBV29-1; D not certain. Trimming stripped 4 bases from V and 6 bases from J, with 18 bases between. The CDR3 loop spans 14 amino acids. Looked up from germline, CDR1 is SQVTM and CDR2 is ANQGSEA. The CDR3: CSVVRAYLPDGYTF. The CDR3 DNA follows: TGCAGCGTTGTCCGGGCCTACCTTCCCGATGGCTACACCTTC. The full variable domain, its missing parts supplied by reference TRBV29-1 and TRBJ1-2, is SAVISQKPSRDICQRGTSLTIQCQVDSQVTMMFWYRQQPGQSLTLIATANQGSEATYESGFVIDKFPISRPNLTFSTLTVSNMSPEDSSIYLCSVVRAYLPDGYTFGSGTRLTVV.

At least ten counts were recorded for this clonotype. The genes are TRBV7-3 and TRBJ2-3; D remains ambiguous. CDR1 and CDR2 from the germline V gene are SGHTA and FQGTGA. The CDR3 length is 13 residues. The germline V and J ends were trimmed by 3 bases and 1 base, with 5 bases remaining between them. As DNA, the CDR3 is TGTGCCAGCAGCTTCTTTGGCACAGATACGCAGTATTTT. Protein product: CASSFFGTDTQYF.

This clonotype was recorded at least ten times. The chain carries TRBV20-1 and TRBJ2-1, with 13 bases identical to TRBD2. Trimming removed 8 bases from V and 7 bases from J; junction bases left unmatched: 14. CDR1 is DFQATT and CDR2 is SNEGSKA in the germline V gene (reference sequence). There are 16 residues in the CDR3. The CDR3 DNA is TGCAGTTGCCTTTTCATTACTAGCGGGGGGGCAAATGAGCAGTTCTTC. Translating it yields CSCLFITSGGANEQFF.

This clonotype was seen ten or more times. The V and J genes are TRBV3-1 and TRBJ2-5; the D gene is possibly TRBD2 (6 bases). This CDR3 spans 14 amino acids. Trimming removed 4 bases at V and 2 bases at J, with 11 bases between. The germline CDR1 and CDR2 sequences are LGHDT and YNNKEL (reference sequence). The CDR3 protein is CASSRRREQETQYF. The CDR3 DNA is TGTGCCAGCAGCCGGAGACGGGAGCAAGAGACCCAGTACTTC.